This TCR beta chain was sequenced during a study of blood T cells in healthy people across ages. For the second PCR, which ran for about 7 to 11 cycles, a sample-barcoded 5' primer and a J-beta primer mix were used. Each CDR3 protein gets one entry after TCRdb re-called the 5' RACE reads with MiXCR. The sample includes about 1.4 million distinct CDR3 sequences, roughly 59% of them seen just once. This clonotype was detected only once. Its ends do not fully match the called genes, so a read error is possible. CDR1 is LNHNV, CDR2 YYDKDF, per germline (reference sequence). The CDR3 consists of 15 residues.

The clonotype comes from a young man in good health. The rearrangement links TRBV15 to TRBJ2-1; TRBD1 matches at 8 bases. The sequenced material came from blood. The CDR3 sequence is CDTSGAGTGYNEQFF. CDR3 in DNA: TGTGACACCAGCGGAGCCGGGACAGGTTACAATGAGCAGTTCTTC.